Detailed here is one TCR beta chain. Its antigen is still unknown. The sample originates from a study of shared clonotypes between healthy human individuals. General study points: Represented diversity, genetic and exposure-history alike, was limited by few donors.

Method: immunoSEQ multiplex PCR; TCRdb's copy keeps in-frame clones and lacks some. The table shows 2 million or so clones, with approximately 95% occurring only once. Germline V gene sequence: CDR1 SGHRS, CDR2 YFSETQ. The V end lost 5 bases, the J end lost 4 bases, and 19 bases lay between the germline ends. The CDR3 totals 15 residues. Healthy and HIV-negative, the adult donors had no recent acute infections or vaccinations. The material sequenced was naive CD4+ T cells sorted from blood. The subset denotes: CD45RA+ positively selected. This clonotype was obtained from a man between 18 and 35 years old in good health. The J gene is TRBJ2-7, the V gene TRBV5-1; TRBD2 might be the D (6 bases). CDR3 sequence: CASSFQSGTQYEQYF. In DNA, the CDR3 is TGCGCCAGCAGTTTTCAATCCGGGACTCAGTACGAGCAGTACTTC.